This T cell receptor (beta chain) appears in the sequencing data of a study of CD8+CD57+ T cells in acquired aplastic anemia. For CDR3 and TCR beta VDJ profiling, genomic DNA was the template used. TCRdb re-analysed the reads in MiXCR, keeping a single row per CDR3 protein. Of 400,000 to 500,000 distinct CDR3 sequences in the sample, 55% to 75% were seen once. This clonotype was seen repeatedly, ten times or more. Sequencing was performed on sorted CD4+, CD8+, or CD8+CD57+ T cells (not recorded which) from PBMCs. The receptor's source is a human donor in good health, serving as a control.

CDR3: CSAISPYKETQYF. CDR3 nucleotide sequence: TGCAGTGCTATAAGTCCCTACAAAGAGACCCAGTACTTC. This chain connects TRBV20-1 to TRBJ2-5; no definite D call. V was cut by 4 bases and J by 3 bases, with 12 bases left in between. The germline V gene has CDR1 DFQATT and CDR2 SNEGSKA (reference sequence). The CDR3 covers 13 residues.